The TCR beta chain under discussion was sequenced for a study of T cell changes during pregnancy in multiple sclerosis. Using immunoSEQ multiplex PCR, the repertoire was profiled, and TCRdb retains in-frame clones only, with some absent. This table has about 47,000 clones, 90% to 95% appearing once. Germline V gene lookup returns CDR1 MGHRA and CDR2 YSYEKL. Trimming removed 4 bases from V and 1 base from J, with 13 bases in between. The CDR3 loop spans 15 amino acids. The receptor was isolated from a female donor with multiple sclerosis, enrolled in a pregnancy study. Sequencing was performed on peripheral blood, taken after pregnancy. The J gene is TRBJ1-2, the V gene TRBV4-1, with D unclear. The CDR3 protein is CASSPDSQINYGYTF. The CDR3 DNA follows: TGCGCCAGCAGCCCAGACTCACAGATTAACTATGGCTACACCTTC.